This TCR beta chain was documented in a study of blood T cell repertoires in COVID-19. TCRdb's copy holds only in-frame clones and misses some; the assay was immunoSEQ multiplex PCR. Of about 130,000 clones in the sample, over 80% are singletons; the top ten hold under 2.5%. Germline V gives CDR1 MNHEY, CDR2 SMNVEV (reference sequence). CDR3 length: 16 residues. After removal of 5 bases from V and 0 bases from J, the junction contained 4 bases not matched to a gene. This clonotype originated in a man in his sixties or seventies with acute or convalescent COVID-19. The sequenced sample was peripheral blood. The chain carries TRBV27 and TRBJ1-6; 7 positions agree with TRBD1. In nucleotides, the CDR3 is TGTGCCAGCAGTGCACAGGGGCTCTCCTATAATTCACCCCTCCACTTT. The encoded protein is CASSAQGLSYNSPLHF.